The 19 T cell receptor beta chains presented below share a single source sample, sequenced in a study of neurological immune-mediated disorders. TCRdb re-analysed the 5' RACE reads in MiXCR, keeping a single row per CDR3 protein. The top ten hold less than 30% of the sample, which has 17,000 or so distinct CDR3 sequences, over 8.5% seen once. Input material: CD8+ T cells from blood. The receptors derive from a woman aged 50 to 60 in good health.

This clonotype was found many times. This chain uses TRBV27 with TRBJ2-7; the D gene could be TRBD1 or TRBD2 (5 bases each). With 5 bases removed from V and 4 bases from J, the gap between germline ends came to 15 bases. Germline V CDR1 and CDR2: MNHEY, SMNVEV (reference sequence). The CDR3 contains 14 residues. As DNA, the CDR3 is TGTGCCAGCAGTCGGGGACGGAGCATATACGAGCAGTACTTC. Translated: CASSRGRSIYEQYF.

This clonotype was detected many times. The chain joins TRBV3-1 to TRBJ2-7; 13 nucleotides agree with TRBD2. The V and J ends lost 0 bases and 3 bases, in that order; junction bases with no gene match: 2. The CDR3 extends over 16 amino acids. Looked up from germline, CDR1 is LGHDT and CDR2 is YNNKEL (reference sequence). The CDR3 reads CASSQEGLAGNYEQYF. CDR3 sequence (DNA): TGTGCCAGCAGCCAAGAGGGACTAGCGGGGAACTACGAGCAGTACTTC.

This clonotype was picked up many times. The chain recombines TRBV5-1 with TRBJ2-3, with D perhaps given as TRBD1 or TRBD2 (6 bases each). Germline CDR1 and CDR2: SGHRS and YFSETQ. Trimming cost V 3 bases and J 5 bases, with 16 bases left between them. The CDR3 is 15 residues long. CDR3 bases: TGCGCCAGCAGCTACCAACGGGGGCGAATAGATACGCAGTATTTT. It translates to CASSYQRGRIDTQYF.

This clonotype was seen many times. The V and J genes are TRBV4-3 and TRBJ1-2; TRBD1 is a possible D gene (6 bases). Trimming pared 0 bases from V and 2 bases from J, leaving 22 bases between. The germline CDR1 and CDR2 sequences are LGHNA and YSLEER. The CDR3 loop spans 19 amino acids. The CDR3 spells CASSQEAEVGLDRNYGYTF. The CDR3 DNA reads as TGCGCCAGCAGCCAAGAAGCTGAAGTCGGGTTGGACAGAAACTATGGCTACACCTTC.

The table lists this clonotype with many counts. The chain carries TRBV7-9 and TRBJ2-3, with TRBD1 matching 9 bases. The CDR3 runs 14 residues. The germline CDR1 and CDR2 sequences are SEHNR and FQNEAQ (reference sequence). Trimming took 5 bases from V and 6 from J; bases not matched to a gene: 6. CDR3 loop: CASSGGTGTDTQYF. The CDR3, as DNA: TGTGCCAGCAGCGGTGGGACAGGGACTGATACGCAGTATTTT.

Points on this clonotype: A read error may be the cause here, since a much bigger clone is one base away. V gene TRBV9 combines with J gene TRBJ1-1, with unresolved D. The CDR3 runs 15 residues. Germline V lookup: CDR1 SGDLS, CDR2 YYNGEE. Here the CDR3 reads CASRVEVRRNTEAFF. In nucleotides, the CDR3 is TGTGCCAGCAGAGTAGAGGTCAGAAGGAACACTGAAGCTTTCTTT.

This clonotype was seen repeatedly, ten times or more. This chain links TRBV4-1 with TRBJ1-1, with 7 bases that match TRBD1. The V gene's germline CDR1 is MGHRA and CDR2 YSYEKL. The trim removed 4 bases at V and 4 bases at J, leaving 6 bases unmatched. The CDR3 consists of 14 residues. For the CDR3, the DNA is TGCGCCAGCAGCCTAAGACAGGGAAGCACTGAAGCTTTCTTT. This codes for CASSLRQGSTEAFF.

At least ten counts were recorded for this clonotype. The chain combines TRBV5-6 with TRBJ2-5, with TRBD1 matching over 7 bases. Germline V gives CDR1 SGHDT, CDR2 YYEEEE. Trimming removed 0 bases from V and 3 bases from J; junction bases left unmatched: 2. The CDR3 consists of 14 residues. The DNA for the CDR3 is TGTGCCAGCAGCTTGGGGGGACAGAAAGAGACCCAGTACTTC. It is translated as CASSLGGQKETQYF.

This clonotype was counted many times. The chain recombines TRBV9 with TRBJ2-3; TRBD2 aligns across 8 bases. CDR3 length: 15 residues. Germline CDR1 and CDR2: SGDLS and YYNGEE. The V and J ends lost 4 bases and 0 bases, in that order; junction bases with no gene match: 4. CDR3 in DNA: TGTGCCAGCAGCAAACCTAGCGGGAGCACAGATACGCAGTATTTT. It specifies CASSKPSGSTDTQYF.

This clonotype was seen ten or more times. The chain uses TRBV20-1 and TRBJ1-5; the D is unclear. Germline CDR1 is DFQATT and CDR2 is SNEGSKA (reference sequence). The CDR3 is 12 residues long. The V and J ends lost 2 bases and 4 bases respectively, with 6 bases between them. As DNA, the CDR3 is TGCAGTGCTAGATACGAGAATCAGCCCCAGCATTTT. Translated: CSARYENQPQHF.

Many counts were recorded for this clonotype. V is TRBV7-2 and J is TRBJ2-1; D tentatively reads TRBD1 or TRBD2 (5 bases each). The CDR3 totals 15 residues. Germline-derived CDR1 and CDR2 are SGHTA and FQGNSA. Trimming left V 2 bases short and J 9 bases short, with 17 bases between. Written as DNA, the CDR3 is TGTGCCAGCAGCTTAACCGGGACCGGGGTTCGTGAGCAGTTCTTC. Translating gives CASSLTGTGVREQFF.

This clonotype was recorded at least ten times. The chain carries TRBV3-1 and TRBJ1-5; 9 bases are shared with TRBD1. Germline V CDR1 and CDR2: LGHDT, YNNKEL (reference sequence). This CDR3 is 16 amino acids long. V was pared by 3 bases and J by 4 bases, with 7 bases of the junction left unmatched. The CDR3 sequence is CASSHSDRGLNQPQHF. The DNA of the CDR3 is TGTGCCAGCAGCCACTCGGACAGGGGACTAAATCAGCCCCAGCATTTT.

The chain combines TRBV7-9 with TRBJ2-7, with 8 nucleotides matching TRBD1. The CDR3 runs to 14 residues. Losses at the gene ends were 5 bases for V and 4 bases for J; bases not matched to a gene: 7. The germline V gene encodes CDR1 SEHNR and CDR2 FQNEAQ (reference sequence). This CDR3 reads CASSPDRGAYEQYF. Written as DNA, the CDR3 is TGTGCCAGCAGCCCTGACAGGGGTGCATACGAGCAGTACTTC.

At least ten counts were recorded for this clonotype. The chain employs TRBV5-6 and TRBJ1-1; possibly TRBD1 for D (5 bases). The CDR3 runs 14 residues. V dropped 0 bases and J dropped 6 bases, with 12 bases sitting between them. CDR1 is SGHDT, CDR2 YYEEEE, per germline. The CDR3 loop is CASSLDRQYPEAFF. As DNA, the CDR3 is TGTGCCAGCAGCTTGGACAGGCAATACCCTGAAGCTTTCTTT.

This clonotype was detected ten times or more. The rearrangement links TRBV7-3 to TRBJ2-7; weak D call: TRBD1 (6 bases). Per the germline V gene, CDR1 is SGHTA and CDR2 is FQGTGA. This CDR3 comprises 13 residues. Deletions cut 5 bases from V and 6 bases from J, with 14 bases between. CDR3 in amino acids: CASSEFQGREQYF. CDR3 sequence (DNA): TGTGCCAGCAGCGAGTTTCAGGGGCGCGAGCAGTACTTC.

This clonotype occurred many times. The chain joins TRBV20-1 to TRBJ1-1; D uncertain. V lost 5 bases and J 7 bases, leaving 8 bases between the germline ends. CDR3 size: 10 residues. Germline V gene sequence: CDR1 DFQATT, CDR2 SNEGSKA (reference sequence). The CDR3 region is CSAPGFEAFF. The CDR3 DNA reads TGCAGTGCTCCCGGCTTTGAAGCTTTCTTT.

This clonotype has ten or more counts. The V call is TRBV6-6, the J call TRBJ2-1; 9 bases align to TRBD2. Looked up from germline, CDR1 is MNHNY and CDR2 is SVGAGI (reference sequence). V gave up 10 bases and J gave up 8 bases; unmatched junction bases: 18. The CDR3 has 16 residues. The CDR3 sequence: CATTPSGTSLSDEQFF. The CDR3, as DNA: TGTGCCACGACTCCAAGTGGGACTAGCCTCTCCGATGAGCAGTTCTTC.

This rearrangement joins TRBV12-3 or TRBV12-4 to TRBJ2-3; TRBD2 agrees at 12 bases. Losses at the gene ends were 3 bases for V and 4 bases for J; bases not matched to a gene: 8. There are 17 residues in the CDR3. In DNA form, the CDR3 reads TGTGCCAGCAGTTTTGGAATACTAGCGGGGGGACCAGATACGCAGTATTTT. It encodes CASSFGILAGGPDTQYF.

In this sample, this clonotype turned up many times. The chain uses TRBV19 and TRBJ1-1; D gene ambiguous. Looked up from germline, CDR1 is LNHDA and CDR2 is SQIVND (reference sequence). The V and J ends lost 6 bases and 1 base respectively, with 15 bases between them. The CDR3 is made up of 15 amino acids. The CDR3 coding sequence is TGTGCCAGTAGATACCGGGCCTCTGGGAACACTGAAGCTTTCTTT. Its translation: CASRYRASGNTEAFF.